Listed below are T cell receptor beta chains from one sample, sequenced in a study of shared clonotypes between healthy human individuals. The data were produced by immunoSEQ multiplex PCR, yet TCRdb's version contains in-frame clones alone and is incomplete. The sample yields some 2,500,000 clones, over 85% seen once. The sequencing input was naive CD4+ T cells from PBMCs. These receptors all come from a man aged 18 to 29 in good health. Some clones in this sample may be carry-over from other donors' samples. Each CDR3 is given with its conserved first and last residue. Each record gives: J gene, V gene, clone size, D gene, CDR3 protein, CDR3 DNA. The D gene is left open where the match is weak. Size tells how often a clone was seen (once, few, many) or the class of an expanded clone, and some rows leave it out.

TRBJ1-5	TRBV15	-	-	CATSTPRNNQPQHF	TGTGCCACCAGCACCCCGCGAAACAATCAGCCCCAGCATTTT
TRBJ1-2	TRBV15	-	TRBD1	CATSRPGTAGIGYTF	TGTGCCACCAGCAGACCCGGGACAGCGGGCATCGGCTACACCTTC
TRBJ2-7	TRBV10-3	-	-	CATQGGYEQYF	TGTGCCACGCAGGGGGGATACGAGCAGTACTTC
TRBJ2-1	TRBV29-1	-	-	CSRKGGSNEQFF	TGCAGCAGAAAAGGGGGGAGCAATGAGCAGTTCTTC
TRBJ1-2	TRBV30	-	-	CAWSVVSYGYTF	TGTGCCTGGAGTGTAGTCTCCTATGGCTACACCTTC
TRBJ2-2	TRBV18	few	-	CASSPRGTPTGTGELFF	TGTGCCAGCTCACCACGGGGGACTCCCACGGGCACCGGGGAGCTGTTTTTT
TRBJ1-1	TRBV28	few	TRBD1	CAIGQGAGNTEAFF	TGTGCCATAGGACAGGGGGCAGGTAACACTGAAGCTTTCTTT
TRBJ1-2	TRBV29-1	-	-	CSVELGHSGDYGYTF	TGCAGCGTTGAGCTGGGACATTCGGGGGACTATGGCTACACCTTC
TRBJ2-7	TRBV28	-	-	CASSLYPARAGSKTYEQYF	TGTGCCAGCAGTCTCTATCCTGCCCGGGCAGGGAGTAAGACGTACGAGCAGTACTTC
TRBJ2-3	TRBV6-6	-	TRBD2	CASSWSGGRADTQYF	TGTGCCAGCAGTTGGTCGGGAGGGAGGGCAGATACGCAGTATTTT
TRBJ2-7	TRBV5-5	once	-	CASSPRVTFPHEQYF	TGTGCCAGCAGCCCCAGGGTGACATTCCCCCACGAGCAGTACTTC
TRBJ2-3	TRBV5-4	-	-	CASSFLSSDTQYF	TGTGCCAGCAGCTTTCTCTCCTCAGATACGCAGTATTTT
TRBJ2-7	TRBV4-2	-	-	CASSQPGTYYEQYF	TGTGCCAGCAGCCAACCCGGGACCTACTACGAGCAGTACTTC
TRBJ1-1	TRBV27	-	-	CASSLNRGTEAFF	TGTGCCAGCAGTTTAAACCGGGGCACTGAAGCTTTCTTT
TRBJ1-1	TRBV5-6	-	TRBD1	CASSSTGTGNTEAFF	TGTGCCAGCAGTTCAACCGGGACAGGGAACACTGAAGCTTTCTTT
TRBJ2-1	TRBV7-2	-	-	CASSLAAPSSYNEQFF	TGTGCCAGCAGCTTAGCAGCGCCGAGCTCCTACAATGAGCAGTTCTTC
TRBJ2-1	TRBV9	-	-	CASSVAPGLIDNEQFF	TGTGCCAGCAGCGTAGCCCCGGGACTGATCGACAATGAGCAGTTCTTC
TRBJ2-1	TRBV27	once	TRBD2	CASSLSSGSSYNEQFF	TGTGCCAGCAGTTTATCAAGCGGGAGCTCCTACAATGAGCAGTTCTTC
TRBJ2-5	TRBV6-6	-	-	CASSYQLLAYETQYF	TGTGCCAGCAGTTACCAACTTCTGGCGTACGAGACCCAGTACTTC
TRBJ2-6	TRBV27	-	-	CASTTVLGGRSGANVLTF	TGTGCCAGCACCACCGTATTGGGCGGGCGGTCTGGGGCCAACGTCCTGACTTTC
TRBJ2-5	TRBV6-5	-	TRBD2	CASSSAGVGETQYF	TGTGCCAGCAGTTCCGCGGGAGTGGGGGAGACCCAGTACTTC
TRBJ1-1	TRBV23-1	-	TRBD1	CASSPGGQRNTEAFF	TGCGCCAGCAGTCCAGGGGGACAGAGGAACACTGAAGCTTTCTTT
TRBJ2-3	TRBV5-1	-	-	CASTRLPSTDTQYF	TGCGCCAGCACCCGGCTCCCTAGCACAGATACGCAGTATTTT
TRBJ2-1	TRBV30	few	TRBD2	CAWSPLAGLEQFF	TGTGCCTGGAGTCCATTAGCGGGACTGGAGCAGTTCTTC
TRBJ2-6	TRBV5-1	-	TRBD1	CASSPRQGSTGANVLTF	TGCGCCAGCAGCCCCCGACAGGGGTCTACTGGGGCCAACGTCCTGACTTTC
TRBJ2-5	TRBV9	-	-	CASSVREGAAETQYF	TGTGCCAGCAGCGTAAGGGAGGGGGCCGCAGAGACCCAGTACTTC
TRBJ2-1	TRBV6-5	-	TRBD1	CASSRDSYNEQFF	TGTGCCAGCAGTCGGGACAGTTACAATGAGCAGTTCTTC
TRBJ1-1	TRBV15	-	-	CATSGMGGRTEAFF	TGTGCCACCAGTGGGATGGGGGGGCGAACTGAAGCTTTCTTT
TRBJ2-5	TRBV27	-	TRBD2	CASSSGLAGGTETQYF	TGTGCCAGCAGTTCCGGACTAGCGGGAGGTACGGAGACCCAGTACTTC
TRBJ2-5	TRBV10-3	-	-	CATSNQETQYF	TGTGCCACTTCTAACCAAGAGACCCAGTACTTC
TRBJ2-1	TRBV7-2	-	TRBD2	CASSLVATGTSVHNEQFF	TGTGCCAGCAGCTTAGTAGCCACGGGGACTAGCGTCCACAATGAGCAGTTCTTC
TRBJ2-5	TRBV5-1	-	-	CASSLNGKETQYF	TGCGCCAGCAGCTTGAACGGGAAAGAGACCCAGTACTTC
TRBJ1-1	TRBV18	few	TRBD1	CASSPGQGASTEAFF	TGTGCCAGCTCACCCGGACAGGGGGCAAGCACTGAAGCTTTCTTT
TRBJ1-1	TRBV6-6	-	-	CASSNPSNTEAFF	TGTGCCAGCAGCAACCCGTCGAACACTGAAGCTTTCTTT
TRBJ2-7	TRBV25-1	-	TRBD1	CASSDTGQGHEQYF	TGTGCCAGCAGTGACACGGGACAGGGTCACGAGCAGTACTTC
TRBJ2-3	TRBV11-2	-	TRBD2	CASSPPGLAGDTQYF	TGTGCCAGCAGCCCTCCGGGACTAGCGGGAGATACGCAGTATTTT
TRBJ1-1	TRBV28	-	-	CASSLGDKESTEAFF	TGTGCCAGCAGTTTAGGGGACAAGGAGAGTACTGAAGCTTTCTTT
TRBJ2-7	TRBV28	-	-	CASRMFLGGAISYEQYF	TGTGCCAGCAGAATGTTTCTGGGGGGGGCCATCTCCTACGAGCAGTACTTC
TRBJ2-5	TRBV18	-	-	CASSPYQTPELETQYF	TGTGCCAGCTCACCGTACCAGACACCTGAGTTGGAGACCCAGTACTTC
TRBJ2-7	TRBV7-2	-	-	CASSLGLWQGVYEQYF	TGTGCCAGCAGCTTAGGCTTGTGGCAGGGTGTCTACGAGCAGTACTTC
TRBJ1-2	TRBV19	-	TRBD1	CASRTGTGGNYGYTF	TGTGCCAGTAGAACCGGGACAGGGGGGAACTATGGCTACACCTTC
TRBJ1-1	TRBV9	few	TRBD1	CASSRTGENTEAFF	TGTGCCAGCTCACGCACAGGGGAGAACACTGAAGCTTTCTTT
TRBJ2-3	TRBV19	-	TRBD2	CASSRLRRGLGVSTDTQYF	TGTGCCAGTAGTAGACTCCGTCGGGGACTAGGGGTTAGCACAGATACGCAGTATTTT
TRBJ1-5	TRBV6-1	-	-	CASSGPTPQHF	TGTGCCAGCAGTGGCCCCACGCCCCAGCATTTT
TRBJ2-1	TRBV11-2	-	-	CASGRSSYNEQFF	TGTGCCAGCGGGAGATCTTCCTACAATGAGCAGTTCTTC
TRBJ2-2	TRBV9	-	TRBD2	CASSAISGTNTGELFF	TGTGCCAGCAGCGCGATTAGCGGGACTAACACCGGGGAGCTGTTTTTT
TRBJ2-2	TRBV5-1	few	TRBD2	CASASGDTGELFF	TGCGCCAGTGCTAGCGGTGACACCGGGGAGCTGTTTTTT
TRBJ2-7	TRBV21-1	-	-	CASSKKGGRSYEQYF	TGTGCCAGCAGCAAAAAGGGAGGTCGGTCCTACGAGCAGTACTTC
TRBJ2-1	TRBV7-3	-	-	CASSPEGSYNEQFF	TGTGCCAGCAGCCCTGAGGGCTCCTACAATGAGCAGTTCTTC
TRBJ2-1	TRBV5-1	-	TRBD2	CASSARVAGAHFEQFF	TGCGCCAGCAGCGCGAGGGTAGCGGGAGCCCATTTCGAGCAGTTCTTC
TRBJ1-4	TRBV28	few	-	CASRPGSNEKLFF	TGTGCCAGCAGGCCCGGGAGCAATGAAAAACTGTTTTTT
TRBJ2-5	TRBV11-2	-	TRBD2	CASSLGPAGGPRKTQYF	TGTGCCAGCAGCTTAGGTCCAGCGGGAGGCCCCAGAAAGACCCAGTACTTC
TRBJ2-7	TRBV10-3	-	TRBD2	CAISESGLAGVEQYF	TGTGCCATCAGTGAGTCCGGACTAGCGGGAGTTGAGCAGTACTTC